This T cell receptor (beta chain) is drawn from a study of T cells in Graves' hyperthyroidism and ophthalmopathy (dated by TCRdb to the late 2010s). With respect to the entire study: Peripheral blood samples were taken at the time of initial diagnosis, prior to any treatment. To identify TCR V-J signatures that set the groups apart, the researchers used a discovery cohort of 100 patients, made up of around 40 with Graves' ophthalmopathy and around 58 with stable Graves' hyperthyroidism. Prospective prediction of ophthalmopathy was tested in an independent validation cohort of approximately 19 hyperthyroidism patients and 17 patients who later progressed to ophthalmopathy. The 100 discovery patients were randomly split 7:3 into training and test sets. Thyroid tissue and blood T-cell repertoires from about 6 Graves' hyperthyroidism patients were also compared in the study. Once sampling was done, hyperthyroidism patients were given methimazole at a starting dose of 30 mg daily, whereas ophthalmopathy patients were given high-dose intravenous methylprednisolone. The paper reports TCR Vbeta CDR3 sequencing of approximately 140 peripheral blood samples: 40 or so ophthalmopathy, approximately 74 hyperthyroidism and roughly 17 progressor patients. The paper as a whole reports these results and caveats: Sample size was not statistically predetermined, and investigators were not blinded to group allocation. In validation, the model predicted progression to ophthalmopathy with approximately 69% sensitivity and 72% to 85% specificity, a median of 6.5 months before onset. A model built on a 13 V-J signature distinguished ophthalmopathy from stable hyperthyroidism, reaching 87.88% sensitivity and 81.08% specificity in cross-validation and 80%/75% in testing. Most expanded thyroid clonotypes (frequency above 0.001) were also detected in blood, suggesting blood repertoires may reflect thyroid immune responses.

TCR beta CDR3 regions were amplified from RNA transcripts. The TCR CDR3 was subjected to a first round of RT-PCR using the HTBI primer set and the Qiagen OneStep RT-PCR kit. A second multiplex PCR round built the libraries, followed by size selection and purification. Paired-end sequencing of the libraries was performed with 100 bp reads on an Illumina HiSeq2000. Regarding the original processing steps: SOAPnuke was used to process the raw data, throwing out any read that contained adapters or uncalled bases, had a mean Phred below 15, or lacked an exact constant-primer or identifier match. COPE v1.2.5 was used to merge the high-quality paired reads, and each unique nucleotide sequence was defined as a clonotype. MiTCR v1.1 was used to align clonotypes to the IMGT TRBV, TRBD and TRBJ reference segments. Analysis was restricted to V-J combinations with a frequency above 0.0001, which covered 98% to 99.2% of repertoires. A TCS score was defined as the ratio between F50 (clonal expansion) and ExV (chaos), using BLOSUM62-based TCRdist between CDR3 peptides within each V-J. Welch's t-statistics and random forest reduced 500 to 550 V-J features to about 12, which were used in a naive Bayes classifier (R e1071). Through fastp at Q25 and MiXCR, TCRdb rebuilt clones from the public reads, retaining in-frame beta chains. Duplicate CDR3 protein sequences are folded into a single record with the most common DNA and genes. TCRdb, not the authors, supplied the V and J calls. This sample has around 300,000 distinct CDR3 sequences in its table, and about 20% of those were observed once. About 60% of the sample lies in the top ten.

Moderately to severely active disease, a Clinical Activity Score of at least 3, a NOSPECS grade of at least 4, and a duration under 3 months were present in ophthalmopathy patients. The study excluded patients with uncontrolled infections, other autoimmune diseases, pregnancy or lactation. Clinical symptoms, serum thyroxine and TRAb, thyroid ultrasound, and orbital computed tomography formed the basis for the diagnoses. Ficoll-Paque density gradient centrifugation was used to isolate PBMCs from under 11 ml of fresh peripheral blood. Total RNA was extracted using Trizol reagent, and RNA quality was assessed on an Agilent 2100 Bioanalyzer. This clonotype was observed a few times. It has no known antigen specificity. The sample holds no much larger clone one base away, and base qualities are not on file. The clonotype originates from a man aged 25-40 years with Graves' ophthalmopathy. The sample taken for sequencing was blood.

In nucleotides, the sequence is TGTGCCAGCAGTTACATCCTGCAGGGGACTGGGAGCTACACCTTC. Its translation is CASSYILQGTGSYTF. The V gene is TRBV6-5 and the J gene is TRBJ1-2; the D gene is possibly TRBD1, with 6 bases matching. V was cut back by 2 bases and J by 9 bases, leaving a gap of 19 bases between them. For CDR1 and CDR2, the germline V gene lists MNHEY and SVGAGI. Counted from cysteine to phenylalanine, this CDR3 has 15 amino acids. Kept here is only the CDR3 DNA, which spans 45 bases and is read in frame from base 1.